Below, 5 T cell receptor beta chains from the same sample are listed, as sequenced in a study of T cell clones after liver transplantation. TCRdb's copy holds only in-frame clones and misses some; the assay was immunoSEQ multiplex PCR. The sample lists tens of thousands of clones, around 84% occurring once. Here the sequenced sample was CD4+ T cells from blood, taken before liver transplant. These receptors were collected from a human donor who received a liver transplant.

The V gene is TRBV7-2, the J gene TRBJ2-7; a weak D match, TRBD2 (6 bases). This CDR3 region has 13 residues. The ends were cut back, 2 bases at V and 4 bases at J, with 9 bases in the middle. The germline V gene has CDR1 SGHTA and CDR2 FQGNSA. This CDR3 is CASSLRREYEQYF. The CDR3 DNA reads as TGTGCCAGCAGCTTAAGACGGGAGTACGAGCAGTACTTC. Using reference TRBV7-2 and TRBJ2-7 for the parts outside the CDR3, the full variable domain is GAGVSQSPSNKVTEKGKDVELRCDPISGHTALYWYRQSLGQGLEFLIYFQGNSAPDKSGLPSDRFSAERTGGSVSTLTIQRTQQEDSAVYLCASSLRREYEQYFGPGTRLTVT.

Comments on this clone: The junction shows a germline mismatch at one end, possibly a read error. This chain connects TRBV4-3 to TRBJ2-7; D call uncertain. The CDR3 covers 15 residues. Germline V gene lookup returns CDR1 LGHNA and CDR2 YSLEER. CDR3: CASSQDRAPPYEQYF. CDR3 DNA: TGCGCCAGCAGCCAAGATAGGGCACCCCCCTATGAGCAGTACTTC.

The chain is built from TRBV14 and TRBJ2-5; D gene uncertain. The CDR3 length is 13 residues. Deletions cut 0 bases from V and 5 bases from J, with 7 bases between. Germline values: CDR1 SGHDN, CDR2 FVKESK. In DNA form, the CDR3 reads TGTGCCAGCAGCCAAGAAATAGGGGAGACCCAGTACTTC. Translation gives CASSQEIGETQYF. Full variable domain (outside the CDR3, taken from reference TRBV14 and TRBJ2-5): EAGVTQFPSHSVIEKGQTVTLRCDPISGHDNLYWYRRVMGKEIKFLLHFVKESKQDESGMPNNRFLAERTGGTYSTLKVQPAELEDSGVYFCASSQEIGETQYFGPGTRLLVL.

The J gene is TRBJ2-3, the V gene TRBV5-5; D gene ambiguous. The CDR3 contains 14 residues. The ends were cut back, 2 bases at V and 2 bases at J, with 9 bases in the middle. Per the germline V gene, CDR1 is SGHKS and CDR2 is YYEKEE (reference sequence). The CDR3 spells CASSLEPDTDTQYF. The DNA for the CDR3 is TGTGCCAGCAGCTTAGAACCAGACACAGATACGCAGTATTTT.

The J gene is TRBJ1-4, the V gene TRBV2; 9 nucleotides line up with TRBD1. CDR1 and CDR2 (germline): SNHLY, FYNNEI. The CDR3 is 15 residues long. Trimming took 4 bases from V and 8 from J; bases not matched to a gene: 8. The CDR3, as DNA: TGTGCCAGCAGTGGGGACGGGACAGGGAAAGAAAAACTGTTTTTT. Protein: CASSGDGTGKEKLFF.